These T cell receptor beta chains were read from a single sample in a study of blood T cell repertoires in COVID-19. This table comes from immunoSEQ multiplex PCR, and its TCRdb copy is limited to in-frame clones, with some not included. This table holds fewer than 85,000 clones, roughly 80% found once. Source material: peripheral blood. Receptors were obtained from an elderly woman with active or convalescent COVID-19. The CDR3 runs from the conserved cysteine through the conserved F or W. The order of the fields is clone size, D gene, V gene, J gene, CDR3 DNA, CDR3 protein. D genes are given only for firm matches. The size of a clone is reported for some rows only, either as once, few or many, or as a class for expanded clones.

NA	TRBD2	TRBV7-9	TRBJ2-2	TGTGCCAGCAGCTTAGCGCGAGTAGCGGGAGACACCGGGGAGCTGTTTTTT	CASSLARVAGDTGELFF
NA	NA	TRBV14	TRBJ1-6	TGTGCCAGCAGCCAGAGGGGCTCATATACAGGGACAAATAATTCACCCCTCCACTTT	CASSQRGSYTGTNNSPLHF
NA	TRBD2	TRBV7-2	TRBJ2-7	TGTGCCAGCAGCTTAACAAATAGCGGGACTTACGAGCAGTACTTC	CASSLTNSGTYEQYF
NA	TRBD1	TRBV2	TRBJ1-2	TGTGCCAGCAGAACAAACAGGGGGCCGGGTTGGGGCTACACCTTC	CASRTNRGPGWGYTF
many	NA	TRBV3-1/TRBV3-2	TRBJ2-1	TGTGCCAGCAGCCCAAGCGGCAACATCAATGAGCAGTTCTTC	CASSPSGNINEQFF
NA	NA	TRBV29-1	TRBJ2-7	TGCAGCGTTGACCCAGCCACCGGGGGAACCCCCTACGAGCAGTACTTC	CSVDPATGGTPYEQYF
NA	NA	TRBV11-2	TRBJ1-2	TGTGCCAGCAGCTTACAGGACACGCTTAACTATGGCTACACCTTC	CASSLQDTLNYGYTF
NA	TRBD1	TRBV28	TRBJ2-7	TGTGCCAGCAGCCCAGGGACAGGGGGGGAAGCGCAGTACTTC	CASSPGTGGEAQYF
NA	TRBD2	TRBV7-2	TRBJ2-1	TGTGCCAGCAGCCCCCCGGGACTAGCGGGGGGTGAAAATGAGCAGTTCTTC	CASSPPGLAGGENEQFF
NA	NA	TRBV30	TRBJ1-3	TGTGCCTGGTTAAACTCTGGAAACACCATATATTTT	CAWLNSGNTIYF
NA	TRBD1	TRBV5-1	TRBJ1-1	TGCGCCAGCAGCTCGGGACAGGGCACTGAAGCTTTCTTT	CASSSGQGTEAFF
NA	TRBD1	TRBV6-6	TRBJ1-6	TGTGCCACCTACAGGGGTTACAATTCACCCCTCCACTTT	CATYRGYNSPLHF
NA	NA	TRBV4-3	TRBJ2-5	TGCGCCAGCAGCCGTCAGCGGGAAGAGACCCAGTACTTC	CASSRQREETQYF
NA	NA	TRBV19	TRBJ1-2	TGTGCCAGTAGTGCGGGTATCGGGGGCTACACCTTC	CASSAGIGGYTF
NA	NA	TRBV2	TRBJ2-1	TGTGCCAGCAGTGAATGGTTTCGGAGGGCCGTTGAGCAGTTCTTC	CASSEWFRRAVEQFF
NA	TRBD1	TRBV7-2	TRBJ1-2	TGTGCCAGCAGCCCAGGACAGGCGCTCTATGGCTACACCTTC	CASSPGQALYGYTF
NA	TRBD2	TRBV7-2	TRBJ2-1	TGTGCCAGCAGTTTAGCGGGAGTCCCCTACAATGAGCAGTTCTTC	CASSLAGVPYNEQFF